Sequencing of this TCR beta chain was carried out in a study of blood T cell repertoires in COVID-19. As for the study in general: Sites across the United States, Italy and Spain contributed samples from acute and convalescent COVID-19. T cells, B-cell-depleted T cells, or PBMCs supplied cDNA or gDNA.

The V gene's germline CDR1 is SGHTA and CDR2 FQGNSA. This CDR3 region has 15 residues. The V end lost 5 bases, the J end lost 5 bases, and 16 bases lay between the germline ends. In the authors' workflow: The assay estimated nucleated cells by amplifying reference gene primers. Assay used: immunoSEQ multiplex PCR; TCRdb lists only in-frame clones, some missing. The V and J calls and clone size come from that table; D and trimming were worked out from the DNA. The sample records about 110,000 clones, 70% to 90% being singletons. Sequenced: peripheral blood. The rearrangement joins TRBV7-2 to TRBJ1-5; D might be TRBD1 (6 bases). This TCR derives from a human donor in a cohort sampled during active COVID-19. CDR3 sequence (DNA): TGTGCCAGCAGCCCAGGGGTGGCGATCGATCAGCCCCAGCATTTT. Residues: CASSPGVAIDQPQHF.